Sequencing of this TCR beta chain was carried out in a study of cytomegalovirus exposure and HLA in healthy donors. The PCR was carried out with 60 Vbeta primers and 13 Jbeta primers. Sequenced by immunoSEQ multiplex PCR; TCRdb stores in-frame clones only, minus some. Altogether about 140,000 clones are present, approximately 82% being singletons, with the ten largest covering about 3.2%. Germline V gene lookup returns CDR1 SEHNR and CDR2 FQNEAQ (reference sequence). The germline V and J ends were trimmed by 1 base and 7 bases, with 11 bases remaining between them. This CDR3 is 14 amino acids long. The chain recombines TRBV7-9 with TRBJ1-5; the D gene is possibly TRBD1 (6 bases). The sequence was collected from a man younger than 30 in good health and CMV-seropositive. The sequenced material came from PBMCs. The CDR3, as DNA: TGTGCCAGCAGCTTAGGGGGGCCTGGGCAGCCCCAGCATTTT. This sequence encodes CASSLGGPGQPQHF.